This T cell receptor (beta chain) was found in a study of blood T cell repertoires in COVID-19. Across the study: PBMCs, B-cell-depleted T cells, or T cells were the source of the cDNA or gDNA that made up the material.

Original processing notes: Using reference gene primer amplification, nucleated cell counts were estimated. Some clones are missing from TCRdb's copy, which holds only in-frame ones; the method was immunoSEQ multiplex PCR. V, J and clone size are taken as reported in that table, and D and trimming were inferred from the DNA itself. The sample includes roughly 120,000 clones, almost 90% seen only once; the top ten take 3.5% to 4%. The J segment lost 8 bases and the V segment lost 6 bases, leaving 13 bases of the junction unmatched. The CDR3 loop spans 15 amino acids. The V gene's germline CDR1 is MRHNA and CDR2 SNTAGT.

The chain has TRBV6-4 and TRBJ1-2, with 9 bases identical to TRBD1. The sample was peripheral blood. The sequence was obtained from a woman in her fifties or sixties with COVID-19, enrolled during active disease. This CDR3 is CASSHTSGTGNGYTF. DNA for the CDR3: TGTGCCAGCAGCCATACGTCCGGGACAGGGAACGGCTACACCTTC.